The 32 T cell receptor beta chains below were found in one sample sequenced in a study of identical twins. TCRdb reprocessed the 5' RACE reads via MiXCR and lists one record per CDR3 protein. The table lists a few hundred thousand distinct CDR3 sequences, 7.5% to 10% of them singletons. These data are also associated with another study on yellow fever vaccine responses in identical twins.

Sequenced: PBMCs. These receptor sequences come from a woman younger than 30 in good health.

This clonotype was recorded at least ten times. The V and J genes are TRBV12-3 or TRBV12-4 and TRBJ2-7, with 9 bases identical to TRBD2. The CDR3 is 13 residues long. The V segment lost 6 bases and the J segment 6 bases; nucleotides outside the gene matches: 6. The CDR3 DNA reads TGTGCCAGCAGACTAGCGGGTACAATCGAGCAGTACTTC. Translated, it gives CASRLAGTIEQYF.

Details on this clonotype: With a much larger clone just one base away, this may be a read error. The chain has TRBV24-1 and TRBJ2-1; 11 bases agree with TRBD2. CDR3 length: 12 residues. Germline V gene sequence: CDR1 KGHDR, CDR2 SFDVKD. The CDR3 nucleotides are TGTGCCAGCAGTGAAACTAGCGGGAGTCAGTTCTTC. Amino acids: CASSETSGSQFF.

In this sample, this clonotype turned up a few times. V usage is TRBV11-2 and J usage is TRBJ2-7; 7 bases are shared with TRBD2. CDR3 length: 13 residues. Germline CDR1 and CDR2: SGHAT and FQNNGV. Trimming at V came to 4 bases and at J to 4 bases, leaving 4 bases not matched to a gene. CDR3 protein: CASSWWGGYEQYF. CDR3 sequence (DNA): TGTGCCAGCAGCTGGTGGGGGGGGTACGAGCAGTACTTC. Drawing the rest from reference TRBV11-2 and TRBJ2-7, the complete variable domain is EAGVAQSPRYKIIEKRQSVAFWCNPISGHATLYWYQQILGQGPKLLIQFQNNGVVDDSQLPKDRFSAERLKGVDSTLKIQPAKLEDSAVYLCASSWWGGYEQYFGPGTRLTVT.

The gene calls are TRBV12-3 or TRBV12-4 and TRBJ2-1, with 11 nucleotides matching TRBD2. V trimming: 3 bases; J trimming: 7 bases; junction bases outside the gene matches: 11. This CDR3 contains 17 residues. CDR3 nucleotide sequence: TGTGCCAGCAGTTTGGCTAGCGGGGGGAGTAGGGGGAATGAGCAGTTCTTC. Translating gives CASSLASGGSRGNEQFF.

This clonotype was counted only a few times. The rearrangement links TRBV7-2 to TRBJ2-1; tentatively, D is TRBD2 (6 bases). CDR1 and CDR2 from the germline V gene are SGHTA and FQGNSA. The CDR3 length is 15 residues. V lost 1 base, J lost 4 bases, and 11 bases lay in between. This CDR3 is CASSLVALAYNEQFF. CDR3 DNA: TGTGCCAGCAGCTTAGTGGCGCTAGCGTACAATGAGCAGTTCTTC. The full variable domain, its missing parts supplied by reference TRBV7-2 and TRBJ2-1, is GAGVSQSPSNKVTEKGKDVELRCDPISGHTALYWYRQSLGQGLEFLIYFQGNSAPDKSGLPSDRFSAERTGGSVSTLTIQRTQQEDSAVYLCASSLVALAYNEQFFGPGTRLTVL.

In its sample, this clonotype was seen a few times. The chain employs TRBV12-3 or TRBV12-4 and TRBJ2-5; 9 bases are shared with TRBD2. The CDR3 sequence is 16 residues long. V lost 3 bases, J lost 4 bases, and 9 bases stayed unmatched. DNA for the CDR3: TGTGCCAGCAGTTTTGGCGGGAGGGCCCGGGCAGAGACCCAGTACTTC. Translation gives CASSFGGRARAETQYF.

This rearrangement joins TRBV11-2 to TRBJ2-5; D ambiguous. The V and J ends lost 3 bases and 5 bases respectively, with 13 bases between them. Germline assignment: CDR1 SGHAT and CDR2 FQNNGV. CDR3 length: 14 residues. This chain's CDR3 is CASSFGFQQETQYF. Here the CDR3 DNA reads TGTGCCAGCAGCTTTGGCTTTCAACAGGAGACCCAGTACTTC. Drawing the rest from reference TRBV11-2 and TRBJ2-5, the complete variable domain is EAGVAQSPRYKIIEKRQSVAFWCNPISGHATLYWYQQILGQGPKLLIQFQNNGVVDDSQLPKDRFSAERLKGVDSTLKIQPAKLEDSAVYLCASSFGFQQETQYFGPGTRLLVL.

V gene TRBV2 combines with J gene TRBJ2-1; 12 bases map to TRBD1. Germline V gene data show CDR1 as SNHLY and CDR2 as FYNNEI. This CDR3 is built from 14 residues. After removal of 6 bases from V and 10 bases from J, the junction contained 7 bases not matched to a gene. The CDR3 loop reads CASRLGTGGWEQFF. The CDR3 nucleotides are TGTGCCAGCAGACTAGGGACAGGGGGCTGGGAGCAGTTCTTC.

This clonotype was detected only a few times. The chain is built from TRBV10-3 and TRBJ2-2; tentative D call: TRBD2 (6 bases). The CDR3 runs to 15 residues. Trimming removed 6 bases from V and 3 bases from J, with 14 bases in between. The germline CDR1 and CDR2 sequences are ENHRY and SYGVKD. CDR3: CAIRGLAMDTGELFF. CDR3 sequence (DNA): TGTGCCATCAGGGGGCTAGCGATGGACACCGGGGAGCTGTTTTTT.

The table lists this clonotype with a few counts. The chain recombines TRBV9 with TRBJ1-2; D remains ambiguous. Trimming removed 3 bases at V and 5 bases at J, with 8 bases between. The CDR3 sequence is 12 residues long. Germline-derived CDR1 and CDR2 are SGDLS and YYNGEE. CDR3 nucleotide sequence: TGTGCCAGCAGCGCTCGGAGTTATGGCTACACCTTC. Residues: CASSARSYGYTF.

The chain carries TRBV3-1 and TRBJ2-2; the D is unclear. Per germline, CDR1 LGHDT and CDR2 YNNKEL (reference sequence). Trimming shortened V by 1 base and J by 0 bases, and 6 bases separated the two germline ends. The CDR3 sequence is 15 residues long. The CDR3 protein is CASSQGFANTGELFF. CDR3 DNA: TGTGCCAGCAGCCAAGGGTTCGCGAACACCGGGGAGCTGTTTTTT.

In its sample, this clonotype was seen a few times. The J gene is TRBJ2-3, the V gene TRBV7-3, with D maybe TRBD1 (6 bases). V was pared by 5 bases and J by 1 base, with 16 bases between. Germline loops: CDR1 SGHTA, CDR2 FQGTGA. CDR3 size: 16 residues. The CDR3 region is CASSHQDSLGTDTQYF. The DNA of the CDR3 is TGTGCCAGCAGCCACCAGGACAGCCTGGGCACAGATACGCAGTATTTT.

A few counts support this clonotype. The rearrangement links TRBV7-2 to TRBJ2-7; D is undetermined. The CDR3 loop spans 12 amino acids. Trimming pared 5 bases from V and 4 bases from J, leaving 9 bases between. Germline V CDR1 and CDR2: SGHTA, FQGNSA. The CDR3 DNA reads TGTGCCAGCAGCCCATTCCCGTACGAGCAGTACTTC. Its protein product is CASSPFPYEQYF.

At least ten counts were recorded for this clonotype. This chain joins TRBV4-3 and TRBJ2-1; the match to TRBD1 covers 9 bases. CDR1 is LGHNA, CDR2 YSLEER, per germline. V gave up 5 bases and J gave up 8 bases; unmatched junction bases: 10. The CDR3 spans 15 residues. The CDR3 here is CASSLHRDRVYEQFF. The DNA of the CDR3 is TGCGCCAGCAGCTTACACCGGGACAGGGTATATGAGCAGTTCTTC.

V is TRBV14 and J is TRBJ2-3, with TRBD2 matching 8 bases. With 6 bases clipped from V and 3 bases from J, the junction kept 5 bases outside the gene matches. Germline CDR1 reads SGHDN; CDR2 reads FVKESK. This CDR3 spans 14 amino acids. The CDR3 nucleotides read TGTGCCAGCAGACGAAGCGGGAGAACAGATACGCAGTATTTT. Its translation: CASRRSGRTDTQYF. The complete variable domain, with remaining parts taken from reference TRBV14 and TRBJ2-3, reads EAGVTQFPSHSVIEKGQTVTLRCDPISGHDNLYWYRRVMGKEIKFLLHFVKESKQDESGMPNNRFLAERTGGTYSTLKVQPAELEDSGVYFCASRRSGRTDTQYFGPGTRLTVL.

This clonotype has ten or more counts. The chain combines TRBV7-2 with TRBJ2-7, with unresolved D. V was pared by 5 bases and J by 2 bases, with 10 bases between. The CDR3 covers 13 residues. Germline V CDR1 and CDR2: SGHTA, FQGNSA. The CDR3 region has the DNA TGTGCCAGCAGCCCAAATGGGCCCTACGAGCAGTACTTC. It translates to CASSPNGPYEQYF.

This clonotype was counted a few times. This rearrangement joins TRBV11-1 to TRBJ2-3; 9 nucleotides align to TRBD2. This CDR3 has 18 amino acids. V was clipped by 0 bases and J by 5 bases; unmatched bases: 12. Per germline, CDR1 SGHAT and CDR2 FQDESV (reference sequence). The CDR3 sequence: CASSLADSSGASVDTQYF. CDR3 DNA sequence: TGTGCCAGCAGCTTAGCCGACTCTAGCGGGGCATCAGTAGATACGCAGTATTTT.

This rearrangement joins TRBV5-1 to TRBJ2-1; TRBD1 or TRBD2 may be the D gene (5 bases each). V was pared by 0 bases and J by 1 base, with 26 bases between. This CDR3 has 21 amino acids. Germline CDR1 is SGHRS and CDR2 is YFSETQ. DNA for the CDR3: TGCGCCAGCAGCTTGGCTGGGCCGGCCGGGGCAGGGTCTTTGTCCTACAATGAGCAGTTCTTC. Translation gives CASSLAGPAGAGSLSYNEQFF.

This clonotype was detected only a few times. The chain is built from TRBV10-3 and TRBJ2-7; TRBD2 matches 9 bases. The V gene end was trimmed by 7 bases and the J gene end by 6 bases; junction bases not matched to a gene: 13. The CDR3 spans 15 residues. From germline, CDR1 is ENHRY and CDR2 SYGVKD. The CDR3 sequence is CAITPTGSGSPEQYF. CDR3 coding DNA: TGTGCCATCACCCCCACGGGTAGCGGGAGCCCCGAGCAGTACTTC.

At least ten counts were recorded for this clonotype. The genes are TRBV7-8 and TRBJ2-7; 16 positions agree with TRBD2. Losses at the gene ends were 5 bases for V and 5 bases for J; bases not matched to a gene: 9. Germline V gives CDR1 SGHVS, CDR2 FQNEAQ. There are 17 residues in the CDR3. CDR3 nucleotides: TGTGCCAGCAGCAGAGGGACTAGCGGGAGGGCTGGAGACGAGCAGTACTTC. Its translation is CASSRGTSGRAGDEQYF.

The V gene is TRBV18, the J gene TRBJ2-5; 8 nucleotides align to TRBD2. CDR1 is KGHSH and CDR2 is LQKENI in the germline V gene. The length of the CDR3 is 16 residues. After removal of 1 base from V and 1 base from J, the junction contained 5 bases not matched to a gene. CDR3 coding DNA: TGTGCCAGCTCACCACGGACGGGAGGGGTCCAAGAGACCCAGTACTTC. Residues: CASSPRTGGVQETQYF. Full variable domain (outside the CDR3, taken from reference TRBV18 and TRBJ2-5): NAGVMQNPRHLVRRRGQEARLRCSPMKGHSHVYWYRQLPEEGLKFMVYLQKENIIDESGMPKERFSAEFPKEGPSILRIQQVVRGDSAAYFCASSPRTGGVQETQYFGPGTRLLVL.

This clonotype was seen a handful of times. This chain connects TRBV10-3 to TRBJ1-1; a weak D match, TRBD1 (6 bases). This CDR3 contains 12 residues. V was shortened by 2 bases and J by 8 bases, with 9 bases between the two germline ends. Per the germline V gene, CDR1 is ENHRY and CDR2 is SYGVKD. The CDR3 DNA reads as TGTGCCATCAGTGAGACAGGGCGCGAAGCTTTCTTT. Translation gives CAISETGREAFF.

This clonotype was detected ten times or more. The rearrangement joins TRBV25-1 to TRBJ2-7; 7 bases match TRBD1. CDR3 length: 12 residues. With 7 bases clipped from V and 3 bases from J, the junction kept 3 bases outside the gene matches. CDR1 is MGHDK and CDR2 is SYGVNS in the germline V gene. The CDR3 DNA reads as TGTGCCAGCAAGACAGGGAACTACGAGCAGTACTTC. It is translated as CASKTGNYEQYF.

The gene calls are TRBV7-9 and TRBJ2-7; D possibly corresponds to TRBD1 (6 bases). The V and J ends lost 4 bases and 5 bases respectively, with 18 bases between them. The CDR3 consists of 15 residues. Germline CDR1 reads SEHNR; CDR2 reads FQNEAQ (reference sequence). CDR3 coding DNA: TGTGCCAGCAGCTCCCCAACCGGGACAACGGACGAGCAGTACTTC. Translation: CASSSPTGTTDEQYF. The entire variable domain, with the rest obtained from reference TRBV7-9 and TRBJ2-7, is as follows: DTGVSQNPRHKITKRGQNVTFRCDPISEHNRLYWYRQTLGQGPEFLTYFQNEAQLEKSRLLSDRFSAERPKGSFSTLEIQRTEQGDSAMYLCASSSPTGTTDEQYFGPGTRLTVT.

The table lists this clonotype with many counts. This chain uses TRBV7-9 with TRBJ2-1; D is ambiguous. Germline V gene data show CDR1 as SEHNR and CDR2 as FQNEAQ (reference sequence). This CDR3 is built from 13 residues. The V and J ends lost 5 bases and 12 bases respectively, with 17 bases between them. This CDR3 is CASSAPLFVGQFF. DNA of the CDR3: TGTGCCAGCAGCGCCCCATTATTCGTGGGGCAGTTCTTC.

The rearrangement uses TRBV10-2 and TRBJ2-7, with no clear D. Germline V lookup: CDR1 WSHSY, CDR2 SAAADI. Trimming removed 4 bases from V and 5 bases from J, with 6 bases in between. The CDR3 contains 11 residues. The CDR3 loop is CASSVLHEQYF. The CDR3 coding sequence is TGCGCCAGCAGTGTACTCCACGAGCAGTACTTC.

A few counts support this clonotype. The V call is TRBV29-1, the J call TRBJ2-2; D uncertain. This CDR3 contains 12 residues. The germline CDR1 and CDR2 sequences are SQVTM and ANQGSEA. Trimming pared 2 bases from V and 1 base from J, leaving 2 bases between. The CDR3 here is CSVEKNTGELFF. The CDR3 DNA follows: TGCAGCGTTGAAAAGAACACCGGGGAGCTGTTTTTT.

This clonotype was observed a handful of times. This chain links TRBV6-5 with TRBJ2-3; D ambiguous. Looked up from germline, CDR1 is MNHEY and CDR2 is SVGAGI. Between the trimmed V and J ends, which lost 0 bases and 1 base, there was a span of 17 bases. CDR3 length: 18 amino acids. CDR3: CASSYSEPSLVGTDTQYF. The DNA of the CDR3 is TGTGCCAGCAGTTACTCCGAACCTAGTCTTGTGGGCACAGATACGCAGTATTTT.

A single count supports this clonotype. This chain connects TRBV7-3 to TRBJ2-3; D might be TRBD2 (6 bases). The CDR3 contains 14 residues. V gave up 4 bases and J gave up 5 bases, with 13 bases separating them. Looked up from germline, CDR1 is SGHTA and CDR2 is FQGTGA. The CDR3 loop is CASSSNGGVDTQYF. In DNA, the CDR3 is TGTGCCAGCAGCTCTAACGGGGGTGTAGATACGCAGTATTTT.

A remark on this clonotype: The junction departs from germline at one end; a sequencing error may be responsible. The V call is TRBV3-1, the J call TRBJ1-1; D remains unclear. The CDR3 runs to 14 residues. The germline V gene encodes CDR1 LGHDT and CDR2 YNNKEL (reference sequence). CDR3 coding DNA: TGTGCCAGCAGCCTGACCCAGGCGAACGCTGAAGCTTTCTTT. Its protein is CASSLTQANAEAFF.

CDR3 sequence reads: CSARDRASGKNEQFF. In DNA form, the CDR3 reads TGCAGTGCTAGAGATCGGGCTAGCGGGAAGAATGAGCAGTTCTTC. The gene calls are TRBV20-1 and TRBJ2-1; the match to TRBD2 covers 9 bases. Per germline, CDR1 DFQATT and CDR2 SNEGSKA (reference sequence). V lost 0 bases to trimming and J lost 7 bases; unmatched junction nucleotides: 7. This CDR3 has 15 residues.

This clonotype has a handful of counts. The V and J genes are TRBV20-1 and TRBJ2-5; TRBD2 matches at 7 bases. The length of the CDR3 is 13 residues. V shed 5 bases and J 4 bases; nucleotides not matched to a gene: 7. The germline V gene encodes CDR1 DFQATT and CDR2 SNEGSKA (reference sequence). The chain's CDR3 is CSAPRTGGETQYF. CDR3 bases: TGCAGTGCTCCCCGGACGGGGGGAGAGACCCAGTACTTC.